This passage covers 21 T cell receptor beta chains from one sample sequenced in a study of blood T cells in healthy people across ages. PCR was performed a second time for about 7 to 12 cycles using a sample-barcoded 5' primer and a J-beta primer mix. TCRdb reanalysed the 5' RACE reads using MiXCR and keeps one entry per CDR3 protein. The profile shows around 820,000 distinct CDR3 sequences, 20% to 25% of them singletons. This same sample was also part of a study on T cells of mothers and their children.

Source material: blood. These receptors originate from a boy under 18 in good health.

This clonotype was seen more than once but under ten times. CDR3 protein: CASMIGGTYEQYF. The CDR3 nucleotides read TGTGCCAGCATGATCGGCGGCACCTACGAGCAGTACTTC. The V call is TRBV6-1, the J call TRBJ2-5, with no clear D. The J call may be incorrect, as the DNA end agrees better with TRBJ2-7. The CDR3 extends over 13 amino acids. Looked up from germline, CDR1 is MNHNS and CDR2 is SASEGT.

The rearrangement uses TRBV20-1 and TRBJ2-5, with D perhaps TRBD1 (6 bases). Trimming left V 5 bases short and J 4 bases short, with 20 bases between. The V gene's germline CDR1 is DFQATT and CDR2 SNEGSKA (reference sequence). The CDR3 runs 15 residues. In DNA, the CDR3 is TGCAGTGCTGTAACCGGGACAATGGACCGAGAGACCCAGTACTTC. This encodes CSAVTGTMDRETQYF.

A few counts support this clonotype. The rearrangement joins TRBV7-9 to TRBJ2-5; 9 bases are shared with TRBD1. The CDR3 has 15 amino acids. V lost 5 bases and J lost 2; bases outside the gene matches: 6. CDR1 and CDR2 (germline): SEHNR, FQNEAQ (reference sequence). CDR3 sequence reads: CASSLGQGSQETQYF. DNA of the CDR3: TGTGCCAGCAGCCTCGGACAGGGGAGTCAAGAGACCCAGTACTTC.

This chain connects TRBV21-1 to TRBJ1-4; the table's D call, TRBD1, has no DNA check behind it. TRBV21-1 is deemed a pseudogene. The CDR3 is 18 amino acids. The CDR3 loop reads CASSPPEGTWGTNEKLFF. CDR3 nucleotides: TGTGCCAGCAGCCCCCCGGAAGGAACGTGGGGAACTAATGAAAAACTGTTTTTT.

The chain recombines TRBV7-9 with TRBJ2-7; D uncertain. The CDR3 length is 16 residues. From germline, CDR1 is SEHNR and CDR2 FQNEAQ (reference sequence). V dropped 4 bases and J dropped 0 bases, with 16 bases sitting between them. CDR3 bases: TGTGCCAGCAGCTCATTTACCGGGCCCAGCTCCTACGAGCAGTACTTC. This translates into CASSSFTGPSSYEQYF. Filled out from reference TRBV7-9 and TRBJ2-7, the complete variable domain reads DTGVSQNPRHKITKRGQNVTFRCDPISEHNRLYWYRQTLGQGPEFLTYFQNEAQLEKSRLLSDRFSAERPKGSFSTLEIQRTEQGDSAMYLCASSSFTGPSSYEQYFGPGTRLTVT.

The chain combines TRBV12-3 or TRBV12-4 with TRBJ1-1; no definite D call. The CDR3 runs 13 residues. With 6 bases removed from V and 1 base from J, the gap between germline ends came to 9 bases. CDR3 in DNA: TGTGCCAGCAGCCAGCTTTCGAACACTGAAGCTTTCTTT. It translates to CASSQLSNTEAFF.

The chain is built from TRBV20-1 and TRBJ2-5, with 7 bases that match TRBD2. Trimming removed 3 bases from V and 4 bases from J; junction bases left unmatched: 8. Germline V gene data show CDR1 as DFQATT and CDR2 as SNEGSKA (reference sequence). This CDR3 spans 14 amino acids. The CDR3, as DNA: TGCAGTGCTAGTGGGGACGGGAGGAGAGAGACCCAGTACTTC. Its translation: CSASGDGRRETQYF.

The rearrangement uses TRBV28 and TRBJ2-7, with 9 bases identical to TRBD1. The CDR3 runs to 16 residues. The germline V gene encodes CDR1 MDHEN and CDR2 SYDVKM. With 7 bases clipped from V and 2 bases from J, the junction kept 12 bases outside the gene matches. The DNA of the CDR3 is TGTGCCAGCATGAATACCCTGGGGACAGGGCCCTACGAGCAGTACTTC. This translates into CASMNTLGTGPYEQYF. The variable domain in full, completed from reference TRBV28 and TRBJ2-7, reads DVKVTQSSRYLVKRTGEKVFLECVQDMDHENMFWYRQDPGLGLRLIYFSYDVKMKEKGDIPEGYSVSREKKERFSLILESASTNQTSMYLCASMNTLGTGPYEQYFGPGTRLTVT.

J is TRBJ2-3 and V is TRBV5-1; D gene unclear. Trimming left V 0 bases short and J 2 bases short, with 10 bases between. Per germline, CDR1 SGHRS and CDR2 YFSETQ. The CDR3 sequence is 15 residues long. CDR3: CASSLVLSFTDTQYF. In DNA form, the CDR3 reads TGCGCCAGCAGCTTGGTACTCAGCTTCACAGATACGCAGTATTTT.

This clonotype was recorded a few times. This sequence joins TRBV28 and TRBJ1-4; D unclear. This CDR3 spans 13 amino acids. Germline values: CDR1 MDHEN, CDR2 SYDVKM. V gave up 6 bases and J gave up 6 bases, with 11 bases separating them. CDR3 in DNA: TGTGCCAGCAGCCTGGGGTTTCATGAAAAACTGTTTTTT. This gives the protein CASSLGFHEKLFF.

The chain employs TRBV13 and TRBJ2-3; D possibly corresponds to TRBD2 (5 bases). The length of the CDR3 is 15 residues. V lost 2 bases and J 4 bases, leaving 13 bases between the germline ends. Germline V gives CDR1 PRHDT, CDR2 FYEKMQ (reference sequence). CDR3 nucleotide sequence: TGTGCCAGCAGCTTATTTGTCGGGGAACCAGATACGCAGTATTTT. Residues: CASSLFVGEPDTQYF.

The rearrangement links TRBV2 to TRBJ2-6; D remains unclear. Germline CDR1 and CDR2: SNHLY and FYNNEI. The V end was cut by 3 bases, the J end by 3 bases, with 9 bases between. CDR3 length: 15 amino acids. CDR3 DNA sequence: TGTGCCAGCAGTGAGGGTAGGAGTGGGGCCAACGTCCTGACTTTC. This sequence encodes CASSEGRSGANVLTF.

The chain couples TRBV19 to TRBJ2-1; D is unclear. The CDR3 totals 13 residues. Germline CDR1 is LNHDA and CDR2 is SQIVND (reference sequence). The ends were cut back, 1 base at V and 7 bases at J, with 8 bases in the middle. CDR3 protein: CASSIGWLNEQFF. The CDR3 DNA sequence: TGTGCCAGTAGTATAGGTTGGTTGAATGAGCAGTTCTTC. The full variable domain, in which reference TRBV19 and TRBJ2-1 provide the parts outside the CDR3, is DGGITQSPKYLFRKEGQNVTLSCEQNLNHDAMYWYRQDPGQGLRLIYYSQIVNDFQKGDIAEGYSVSREKKESFPLTVTSAQKNPTAFYLCASSIGWLNEQFFGPGTRLTVL.

This clonotype was found once. The V and J genes are TRBV20-1 and TRBJ1-2; D is perhaps TRBD1 (6 bases). Germline V lookup: CDR1 DFQATT, CDR2 SNEGSKA (reference sequence). V lost 7 bases to trimming and J lost 3 bases, with 15 bases between them. The CDR3 consists of 13 residues. The CDR3 DNA follows: TGCAGTGGGCCAGAGGGGGGGGACTATGGCTACACCTTC. This gives the protein CSGPEGGDYGYTF.

This clonotype was counted only a few times. V and J are TRBV12-3 or TRBV12-4 and TRBJ2-3; D is ambiguous. The V gene lost 5 bases and the J gene lost 4 bases, with 16 bases spanning the gap. The CDR3 covers 15 residues. CDR3: CASSPFRTGPDTQYF. The CDR3 DNA sequence: TGTGCCAGCAGTCCCTTCCGGACCGGTCCAGATACGCAGTATTTT.

The V gene is TRBV20-1, the J gene TRBJ2-5; 12 bases match TRBD2. CDR1 is DFQATT and CDR2 is SNEGSKA in the germline V gene (reference sequence). V lost 5 bases to trimming and J lost 4 bases; unmatched junction nucleotides: 8. This CDR3 has 15 amino acids. In DNA form, the CDR3 reads TGCAGTGCTGCTAGCGGGGGGGCACAACTAGAGACCCAGTACTTC. Translated, it gives CSAASGGAQLETQYF.

This chain uses TRBV12-3 or TRBV12-4 with TRBJ2-2; tentatively, D is TRBD1 (6 bases). Trimming cost V 5 bases and J 0 bases, with 13 bases left between them. The CDR3 length is 16 residues. CDR3 sequence reads: CASSDLGHANTGELFF. CDR3 bases: TGTGCCAGCAGTGACCTGGGACACGCGAACACCGGGGAGCTGTTTTTT.

The table lists this clonotype with a few counts. The J gene is TRBJ2-5, the V gene TRBV27; perhaps TRBD1 as D (6 bases). The J call may not be correct, given that the DNA end is closer to TRBJ2-7. The CDR3 contains 15 residues. Germline lookup yields CDR1 MNHEY and CDR2 SMNVEV (reference sequence). CDR3 in DNA: TGTGCCAGCAGTCCCTCAGGGGTCCAGTCCTACGAGCAGTACTTC. This sequence encodes CASSPSGVQSYEQYF.

This clonotype was observed a handful of times. V usage is TRBV24-1 and J usage is TRBJ2-7, with TRBD1 matching 10 bases. The CDR3 has 15 amino acids. Germline V gene data show CDR1 as KGHDR and CDR2 as SFDVKD. V lost 4 bases, J lost 6 bases, and 8 bases stayed unmatched. The CDR3 reads CATSDPSGTGAEQYF. DNA of the CDR3: TGTGCCACCAGTGACCCTTCCGGGACAGGGGCCGAGCAGTACTTC.

As to this clonotype: Possible read error: a much larger clone is one base away. V and J are TRBV5-1 and TRBJ2-5; D may correspond to TRBD1 or TRBD2 (6 bases each). V was cut by 2 bases and J by 4 bases, with 15 bases left in between. CDR1 and CDR2 (germline): SGHRS, YFSETQ. This CDR3 spans 15 amino acids. The CDR3 DNA is TGCGCCAGCAGCTTTCGGGGGCCGGGTCGAGAGACCCAGTACTTC. Translating it yields CASSFRGPGRETQYF. The whole variable domain, filled in from reference TRBV5-1 and TRBJ2-5, reads KAGVTQTPRYLIKTRGQQVTLSCSPISGHRSVSWYQQTPGQGLQFLFEYFSETQRNKGNFPGRFSGRQFSNSRSEMNVSTLELGDSALYLCASSFRGPGRETQYFGPGTRLLVL.

The rearrangement joins TRBV25-1 to TRBJ2-7; D is perhaps TRBD2 (5 bases). Germline V CDR1 and CDR2: MGHDK, SYGVNS. The CDR3 is made up of 12 amino acids. V lost 3 bases, J lost 7 bases, and 10 bases lay in between. As DNA, the CDR3 is TGTGCCAGCAGTGACCTTACGGGAGAGCAGTACTTC. This codes for CASSDLTGEQYF.